The sequence of this TCR beta chain was determined in a study of blood T cell repertoires in COVID-19 (dated by TCRdb to about 2020). For the study in its entirety: Collaborator samples came from the United States, Italy and Spain and covered acute and convalescent phases of COVID-19. The prospective study material was composed of cDNA or gDNA derived from T cells, B-cell-depleted T cells, or PBMCs. Subjects who had been exposed to COVID-19, were actively infected with it, or had recovered from it provided the deeply sampled blood TCRbeta repertoires that made up the dataset. The repertoires were released in a freely available public database meant as a resource for research on the immune response to SARS-CoV-2. Samples were obtained from the ongoing ImmuneRACE study (first 160 participants) and from over 1,000 subjects provided by 6 global collaborators. The sample metadata nearly always contained a de-identified subject ID, COVID-19 status, age in years and sex. Where available, HLA class I and class II types were obtained from metadata supplied by the sample provider rather than from assay-based typing. Results the study describes overall, beyond this receptor: How much clinical and demographic metadata was included differed by source and by participant, and the metadata was provided uncurated.

Trimming takes 10 bases off V and 7 bases off J; junction bases not matched to a gene: 5. Taken from the germline V gene, the CDR1 and CDR2 loops are ENHRY and SYGVKD. The CDR3 contains 13 residues, cysteine and phenylalanine counted. Left in the record is the CDR3 DNA by itself, 39 bases read in frame from the first base. The immunoSEQ Assay, a bias-controlled multiplex PCR, was used to amplify TCRbeta CDR3 regions from genomic DNA. From the authors' description of their analysis: Nucleated cell counts per sample were estimated from amplification of reference gene primers within the assay. To quantify the absolute abundance of each unique TCRbeta CDR3 rearrangement, sequence reads were collapsed and filtered. For each sample, productive Simpson clonality was calculated as the square root of Simpson's diversity index over productive rearrangements. Not all clones reach the TCRdb copy of this immuneACCESS table, which keeps in-frame sequences only. Checked studies attribute under half of the gap to unresolved V genes and leave the rest unexplained. V, J and clone size are taken as reported in that table, and D and trimming were inferred from the DNA itself. This sample is represented by 80,000 to 90,000 clones; under 85% of them were singletons. The ten top clones hold just over 3% of the sample.

At one collaborating source in Seattle, patients were enrolled during active infection and were followed longitudinally through the course of disease. The collaborating institutions used their own protocols to collect whole blood in K2EDTA tubes. For TCRbeta analysis, collaborators shipped samples in one of three forms: frozen whole blood, isolated PBMCs, or DNA extracted from either of those sample types. On this clone itself: There is no known antigen for this receptor. Base qualities were left out, and no much larger clone turns up one base away.

The sequence came from a woman older than 75 with COVID-19, enrolled during active disease. The source material was peripheral blood. Recombination joined TRBV10-3 with TRBJ1-4, with 11 central nucleotides matching TRBD1. The bases are TGTGCCAGGGACAGGGGGGGAGGTGAAAAACTGTTTTTT. This sequence encodes CARDRGGGEKLFF.